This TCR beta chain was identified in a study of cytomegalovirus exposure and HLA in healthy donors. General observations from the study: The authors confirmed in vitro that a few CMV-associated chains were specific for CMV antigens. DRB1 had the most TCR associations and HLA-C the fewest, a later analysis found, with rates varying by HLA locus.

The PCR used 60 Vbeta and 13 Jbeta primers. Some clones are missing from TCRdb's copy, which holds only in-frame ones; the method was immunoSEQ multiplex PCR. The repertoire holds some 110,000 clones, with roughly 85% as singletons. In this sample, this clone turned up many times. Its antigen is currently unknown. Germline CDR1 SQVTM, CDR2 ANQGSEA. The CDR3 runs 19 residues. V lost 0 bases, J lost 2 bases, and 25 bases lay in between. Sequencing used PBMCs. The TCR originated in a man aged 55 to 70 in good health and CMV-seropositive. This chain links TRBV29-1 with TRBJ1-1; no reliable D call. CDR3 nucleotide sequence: TGCAGCGTTGAAGATGAGGCAGTAAGCTTCACTAGGATTAACACTGAAGCTTTCTTT. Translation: CSVEDEAVSFTRINTEAFF.